This TCR beta chain comes out of a study of beta chain features in type 1 diabetes. As to this clone: The antigen is undetermined.

This CDR3 is 16 amino acids long. Germline loops: CDR1 SGHRS, CDR2 YFSETQ. The V gene lost 3 bases and the J gene lost 2 bases, with 17 bases spanning the gap. Reverse transcription of all isolated RNA meant that expressed TCRB transcripts were sequenced. Method: immunoSEQ multiplex PCR; TCRdb's copy keeps in-frame clones and lacks some. The table has approximately 600,000 clones, around 12% seen once. Study observations and caveats: In every one of the four CD4+ subsets, TCRB CDR3s were moderately but significantly shorter in Type 1 diabetes patients.

V gene TRBV5-1 combines with J gene TRBJ1-1; a weak D match, TRBD1 (6 bases). Sequencing used naive CD4+ T cells from blood. The source is a man between 25 and 39 years old with type 1 diabetes. This CDR3 reads CASSWTEQGGNTEAFF. CDR3 nucleotide sequence: TGCGCCAGCAGCTGGACGGAACAGGGAGGAAACACTGAAGCTTTCTTT.